The 27 T cell receptor beta chains below come from one sample, sequenced in a study of CD8+ T cells in alopecia areata. As the sequencing template, cDNA was produced by extracting RNA and reverse transcribing it. The repertoire was sequenced with immunoSEQ multiplex PCR; TCRdb's copy has only in-frame clones and lacks some. The data show more than 150,000 clones, with approximately 50% seen just once and 10% held by the top ten. Treatment specified: oral pan-JAK inhibitor, 5-10 mg twice daily. Sequencing was performed on CD8+ T cells sorted from blood, taken at approximately week 52, from a patient treated with tofacitinib. Receptor source: a human donor with alopecia areata.

This clone was counted only a few times. This chain uses TRBV13 with TRBJ2-7; TRBD1 is a possible D gene (6 bases). Germline CDR1 reads PRHDT; CDR2 reads FYEKMQ (reference sequence). The CDR3 totals 14 residues. V gave up 6 bases and J gave up 2 bases, with 14 bases separating them. The CDR3 loop is CASSLEGVPYEQYF. CDR3 DNA: TGTGCCAGCAGTCTCGAGGGGGTCCCCTACGAGCAGTACTTC.

The gene calls are TRBV13 and TRBJ1-1; 10 bases map to TRBD1. Losses at the gene ends were 6 bases for V and 3 bases for J; bases not matched to a gene: 4. From germline, CDR1 is PRHDT and CDR2 FYEKMQ (reference sequence). CDR3 size: 14 residues. Written as DNA, the CDR3 is TGTGCCAGCAGTAACGGACAGGGGGACACTGAAGCTTTCTTT. Protein sequence: CASSNGQGDTEAFF.

The chain combines TRBV5-1 with TRBJ1-1, with D perhaps TRBD1 (6 bases). This CDR3 is 12 amino acids long. V shed 5 bases and J shed 4 bases, with 9 bases lying between them. Germline assignment: CDR1 SGHRS and CDR2 YFSETQ. The CDR3 DNA sequence: TGCGCCAGCAGGAGGGGGGCCACTGAAGCTTTCTTT. Protein sequence: CASRRGATEAFF.

This clone was counted between two and nine times. The chain combines TRBV7-9 with TRBJ1-2; the D gene is possibly TRBD1 (5 bases). From germline, CDR1 is SEHNR and CDR2 FQNEAQ (reference sequence). This CDR3 has 15 residues. Trimming took 1 base from V and 5 from J, leaving 14 bases between them. CDR3 bases: TGTGCCAGCAGCTTAGTGACAGAAGTCACGTATGGCTACACCTTC. Its protein product is CASSLVTEVTYGYTF.

This clone showed up just a few times. The V and J genes are TRBV29-1 and TRBJ1-2; tentatively, D is TRBD1 (6 bases). CDR1 SQVTM and CDR2 ANQGSEA come from the germline V gene. There are 13 residues in the CDR3. The V end was cut by 4 bases, the J end by 7 bases, with 16 bases between. Here the CDR3 reads CSVVLVGRGGYTF. The CDR3 DNA reads as TGCAGCGTTGTATTGGTTGGCAGGGGTGGCTACACCTTC.

This sequence joins TRBV7-2 and TRBJ2-5; the match to TRBD2 covers 13 bases. Germline V gene lookup returns CDR1 SGHTA and CDR2 FQGNSA. The trim removed 6 bases at V and 5 bases at J, leaving 6 bases unmatched. The CDR3 has 15 residues. The DNA of the CDR3 is TGTGCCAGCAGTTTCCTGACTAGCGGGGGGGAGACCCAGTACTTC. Encoded protein: CASSFLTSGGETQYF.

The chain joins TRBV29-1 to TRBJ2-7; D tentatively reads TRBD1 or TRBD2 (5 bases each). Germline CDR1 SQVTM, CDR2 ANQGSEA. The CDR3 sequence is 12 residues long. V was trimmed by 4 bases and J by 4 bases, leaving 11 bases between them. The CDR3, as DNA: TGCAGCGTTGGAATTGGGGGATACGAGCAGTACTTC. Translating gives CSVGIGGYEQYF.

This clone was picked up a small number of times. The gene calls are TRBV7-9 and TRBJ1-4; D is uncertain. The CDR3 consists of 15 residues. Germline assignment: CDR1 SEHNR and CDR2 FQNEAQ (reference sequence). V lost 5 bases to trimming and J lost 3 bases, with 13 bases between them. CDR3 in amino acids: CASSQSKGSNEKLFF. Written as DNA, the CDR3 is TGTGCCAGCAGCCAGTCGAAAGGGTCTAATGAAAAACTGTTTTTT.

The table lists this clone with a few counts. This chain connects TRBV5-1 to TRBJ2-7, with D perhaps TRBD2 (5 bases). Germline V gene sequence: CDR1 SGHRS, CDR2 YFSETQ. CDR3 length: 13 residues. V was shortened by 0 bases and J by 7 bases, with 11 bases between the two germline ends. The CDR3 region has the DNA TGCGCCAGCAGCTTGGCCGGGGTACAGGAGCAGTACTTC. It encodes CASSLAGVQEQYF.

This clone has more than one count but fewer than ten. The rearrangement joins TRBV19 to TRBJ1-2; 7 bases are a match to TRBD1. Germline V gene data show CDR1 as LNHDA and CDR2 as SQIVND (reference sequence). The CDR3 has 14 residues. The V gene end was trimmed by 9 bases and the J gene end by 1 base; junction bases not matched to a gene: 8. The chain's CDR3 is CASQDDRVNYGYTF. CDR3 coding DNA: TGTGCCAGCCAAGACGACAGGGTTAACTATGGCTACACCTTC.

This clone was observed once. V usage is TRBV6-5 and J usage is TRBJ2-3, with a tentative D call TRBD2 (7 bases). Germline V CDR1 and CDR2: MNHEY, SVGAGI. The CDR3 is made up of 15 amino acids. The V end was cut by 7 bases, the J end by 6 bases, with 20 bases between. The CDR3 nucleotides are TGTGCCAGCAACCCGGGCGGGGGCGCCGGGGATACGCAGTATTTT. This gives the protein CASNPGGGAGDTQYF.

This clone was seen more than once but under ten times. J is TRBJ1-2 and V is TRBV30; D remains unclear. This CDR3 has 11 amino acids. Germline V gene sequence: CDR1 GTSNPN, CDR2 SVGIG (reference sequence). V dropped 5 bases and J dropped 5 bases, with 9 bases sitting between them. The CDR3, as DNA: TGTGCCTGGGAGGTCGGGTATGGCTACACCTTC. This sequence encodes CAWEVGYGYTF.

This clone was seen more than once but under ten times. The chain carries TRBV6-5 and TRBJ2-7; D is undetermined. From germline, CDR1 is MNHEY and CDR2 SVGAGI. This CDR3 region has 14 residues. Trimming took 0 bases from V and 2 from J, leaving 8 bases between them. CDR3 loop: CASSYSHSTYEQYF. The CDR3 DNA reads TGTGCCAGCAGTTACTCGCATAGCACCTACGAGCAGTACTTC.

The chain couples TRBV7-9 to TRBJ2-3, with TRBD2 matching over 9 bases. This CDR3 contains 15 residues. Unmatched junction bases numbered 12, after V lost 9 bases and J lost 5 bases. Germline values: CDR1 SEHNR, CDR2 FQNEAQ (reference sequence). The CDR3 DNA follows: TGTGCCAGTGCGACCTTTAGCGGGGGTCTAGATACGCAGTATTTT. Translation: CASATFSGGLDTQYF.

The chain carries TRBV29-1 and TRBJ1-1, with unresolved D. The CDR3 spans 12 residues. The germline V gene has CDR1 SQVTM and CDR2 ANQGSEA. V was shortened by 7 bases and J by 1 base, with 10 bases between the two germline ends. In DNA form, the CDR3 reads TGCAGCGCCCGCGGCCAGAACACTGAAGCTTTCTTT. As protein: CSARGQNTEAFF. The entire variable domain, with the rest obtained from reference TRBV29-1 and TRBJ1-1, is as follows: SAVISQKPSRDICQRGTSLTIQCQVDSQVTMMFWYRQQPGQSLTLIATANQGSEATYESGFVIDKFPISRPNLTFSTLTVSNMSPEDSSIYLCSARGQNTEAFFGQGTRLTVV.

The J gene is TRBJ2-7, the V gene TRBV11-2, with TRBD1 matching 8 bases. CDR1 SGHAT and CDR2 FQNNGV come from the germline V gene. This CDR3 is built from 14 residues. V dropped 5 bases and J dropped 3; count of bases not matched to a gene: 6. The CDR3 protein is CASSRDRGSYEQYF. CDR3 DNA sequence: TGTGCCAGCAGCCGAGACAGGGGAAGCTACGAGCAGTACTTC.

This clone was found a few times. V and J are TRBV6-6 and TRBJ1-4; D unresolved. CDR3 length: 13 residues. From germline, CDR1 is MNHNY and CDR2 SVGAGI (reference sequence). V was clipped by 0 bases and J by 15 bases, with 14 bases between them. This CDR3 reads CASSYSLFEPMFF. For the CDR3, the DNA is TGTGCCAGCAGTTACTCGCTATTCGAGCCAATGTTTTTT.

This clone was detected a few times. This chain connects TRBV2 to TRBJ1-5; D is ambiguous. Germline V gene sequence: CDR1 SNHLY, CDR2 FYNNEI. The V gene lost 5 bases and the J gene lost 0 bases, with 2 bases spanning the gap. The CDR3 is made up of 12 amino acids. CDR3 sequence reads: CASSYSNQPQHF. CDR3 in DNA: TGTGCCAGCAGTTATAGCAATCAGCCCCAGCATTTT.

J is TRBJ2-2 and V is TRBV9; D gene unclear. CDR1 and CDR2 (germline): SGDLS, YYNGEE. The CDR3 is made up of 14 amino acids. The V and J ends lost 2 bases and 0 bases respectively, with 5 bases between them. Here the CDR3 DNA reads TGTGCCAGCAGCGTTCTAGCGAACACCGGGGAGCTGTTTTTT. It encodes CASSVLANTGELFF. Full variable domain (outside the CDR3, taken from reference TRBV9 and TRBJ2-2): DSGVTQTPKHLITATGQRVTLRCSPRSGDLSVYWYQQSLDQGLQFLIQYYNGEERAKGNILERFSAQQFPDLHSELNLSSLELGDSALYFCASSVLANTGELFFGEGSRLTVL.

The chain employs TRBV19 and TRBJ1-5; TRBD1 might be the D (5 bases). Trimming pared 6 bases from V and 9 bases from J, leaving 12 bases between. Germline values: CDR1 LNHDA, CDR2 SQIVND (reference sequence). The CDR3 length is 12 residues. As DNA, the CDR3 is TGTGCCAGTAGGGGCGGGACGGGGCCCCAGCATTTT. Translated: CASRGGTGPQHF.

The chain combines TRBV19 with TRBJ1-1; D gene ambiguous. From germline, CDR1 is LNHDA and CDR2 SQIVND (reference sequence). The germline V and J ends were trimmed by 2 bases and 1 base, with 11 bases remaining between them. This CDR3 contains 15 residues. CDR3 nucleotide sequence: TGTGCCAGTAGTATAACGGGTTATAAGAACACTGAAGCTTTCTTT. This codes for CASSITGYKNTEAFF. The full variable domain, rest sourced from reference TRBV19 and TRBJ1-1, is DGGITQSPKYLFRKEGQNVTLSCEQNLNHDAMYWYRQDPGQGLRLIYYSQIVNDFQKGDIAEGYSVSREKKESFPLTVTSAQKNPTAFYLCASSITGYKNTEAFFGQGTRLTVV.

The V gene is TRBV30, the J gene TRBJ2-5, with 15 bases aligning to TRBD2. V lost 8 bases, J lost 6 bases, and 19 bases stayed unmatched. The CDR3 contains 18 residues. CDR1 is GTSNPN, CDR2 SVGIG, per germline (reference sequence). CDR3 region: CAHWMGTSGGHLVKTQYF. For the CDR3, the DNA is TGTGCCCATTGGATGGGGACTAGCGGGGGGCACCTCGTGAAGACCCAGTACTTC.

About this clone itself: The same CDR3 can be traced to other DNA sequences in this sample. CDR3 nucleotide sequence: TGCGCCAGCAGCCAAATCCCGAACACTGAAGCTTTCTTT. Protein: CASSQIPNTEAFF. The chain couples TRBV4-1 to TRBJ1-1, with D unresolved. CDR3 length equals 13 residues. Germline V gene data show CDR1 as MGHRA and CDR2 as YSYEKL. Trimming left V 2 bases short and J 1 base short, with 5 bases between.

The chain has TRBV30 and TRBJ1-2; D may be TRBD1 (5 bases). The V end lost 3 bases, the J end lost 3 bases, and 11 bases lay between the germline ends. This CDR3 region has 13 residues. Germline V gene lookup returns CDR1 GTSNPN and CDR2 SVGIG (reference sequence). CDR3 in DNA: TGTGCCTGGAGGGCACCAGGGTACTATGGCTACACCTTC. Protein product: CAWRAPGYYGYTF. Together with reference TRBV30 and TRBJ1-2, the CDR3 gives the full variable domain: SQTIHQWPATLVQPVGSPLSLECTVEGTSNPNLYWYRQAAGRGLQLLFYSVGIGQISSEVPQNLSASRPQDRQFILSSKKLLLSDSGFYLCAWRAPGYYGYTFGSGTRLTVV.

The rearrangement uses TRBV14 and TRBJ2-7; a weak D match, TRBD1 (6 bases). From germline, CDR1 is SGHDN and CDR2 FVKESK. The CDR3 is 17 amino acids. Trimming pared 3 bases from V and 0 bases from J, leaving 18 bases between. The CDR3 DNA follows: TGTGCCAGCAGCCAGGACAGCGTCGCGTGGGGCTCCTACGAGCAGTACTTC. This codes for CASSQDSVAWGSYEQYF.

The chain carries TRBV15 and TRBJ1-5, with unresolved D. The length of the CDR3 is 15 residues. V dropped 0 bases and J dropped 6 bases, with 12 bases sitting between them. The V gene's germline CDR1 is LNHNV and CDR2 YYDKDF (reference sequence). The CDR3 nucleotides are TGTGCCACCAGCAGAGATCGGGGTGTCGGTCAGCCCCAGCATTTT. Its protein product is CATSRDRGVGQPQHF. Supplemented by reference TRBV15 and TRBJ1-5, the full variable domain reads DAMVIQNPRYQVTQFGKPVTLSCSQTLNHNVMYWYQQKSSQAPKLLFHYYDKDFNNEADTPDNFQSRRPNTSFCFLDIRSPGLGDTAMYLCATSRDRGVGQPQHFGDGTRLSIL.

This clone was observed a few times. The chain has TRBV11-2 and TRBJ2-5; weak D call: TRBD2 (6 bases). Germline V CDR1 and CDR2: SGHAT, FQNNGV. Trimming stripped 2 bases from V and 1 base from J, with 11 bases between. The CDR3 loop spans 15 amino acids. CDR3 residues: CASSLSEGLQETQYF. CDR3 bases: TGTGCCAGCAGCTTATCGGAGGGACTCCAAGAGACCCAGTACTTC.